A single sample gave rise to the 30 T cell receptor beta chains below, sequenced in a study of blood T cell repertoires in COVID-19. Profiled with immunoSEQ multiplex PCR; TCRdb holds only in-frame clones, not every one. The top ten clones hold 4.3% of a sample with 470,000 or so clones, about 89% of them seen once. The sequencing input was peripheral blood. The receptors come from a woman in her 30s with acute or convalescent COVID-19.

This chain connects TRBV2 to TRBJ2-2; 7 bases align to TRBD1. This CDR3 has 15 residues. Germline V gives CDR1 SNHLY, CDR2 FYNNEI. The V segment lost 4 bases and the J segment 4 bases; nucleotides outside the gene matches: 6. The CDR3 is CASSANRGGTGELFF. The DNA for the CDR3 is TGTGCCAGCAGTGCTAACAGGGGTGGCACCGGGGAGCTGTTTTTT.

The gene calls are TRBV27 and TRBJ2-7; the D gene is possibly TRBD1 (6 bases). The CDR3 totals 13 residues. Germline CDR1 is MNHEY and CDR2 is SMNVEV (reference sequence). The germline V and J ends were trimmed by 5 bases and 2 bases, with 10 bases remaining between them. Here the CDR3 reads CASSRQGPYEQYF. The DNA for the CDR3 is TGTGCCAGCAGTAGGCAGGGGCCCTACGAGCAGTACTTC.

Only one count was recorded for this clone. The gene calls are TRBV11-1 and TRBJ1-6; D perhaps matches TRBD1 (5 bases). CDR1 and CDR2 from the germline V gene are SGHAT and FQDESV (reference sequence). This CDR3 has 17 residues. V was clipped by 0 bases and J by 8 bases, with 17 bases between them. CDR3 nucleotides: TGTGCCAGCAGCTTAGCGAGTCGACCGGGACTTGATTCACCCCTCCACTTT. Its protein product is CASSLASRPGLDSPLHF. Using reference TRBV11-1 and TRBJ1-6 for the parts outside the CDR3, the full variable domain is EAEVAQSPRYKITEKSQAVAFWCDPISGHATLYWYRQILGQGPELLVQFQDESVVDDSQLPKDRFSAERLKGVDSTLKIQPAELGDSAMYLCASSLASRPGLDSPLHFGNGTRLTVT.

The V call is TRBV29-1, the J call TRBJ1-2; D is undetermined. Trimming took 1 base from V and 7 from J, leaving 10 bases between them. The CDR3 is 12 amino acids. The germline V gene has CDR1 SQVTM and CDR2 ANQGSEA. The DNA for the CDR3 is TGCAGCGTTGAAGTGGAAGGGAGTGGCTACACCTTC. Translating gives CSVEVEGSGYTF.

The CDR3 DNA sequence: TGTGCCATCAGTGAGTCGAAGGGGGCCCGGGGAGAGACCCAGTACTTC. Translating it yields CAISESKGARGETQYF. The chain combines TRBV10-3 with TRBJ2-5; 7 bases agree with TRBD1. Germline V gene sequence: CDR1 ENHRY, CDR2 SYGVKD. After removal of 0 bases from V and 4 bases from J, the junction contained 8 bases not matched to a gene. The CDR3 sequence is 16 residues long.

The V gene is TRBV19, the J gene TRBJ1-5; TRBD1 matches 9 bases. With V trimmed by 4 bases and J by 6 bases, 7 bases remained unmatched. The CDR3 contains 15 residues. The germline CDR1 and CDR2 sequences are LNHDA and SQIVND (reference sequence). This chain's CDR3 is CASSTGTGRGQPQHF. The CDR3 bases are TGTGCCAGTAGTACCGGGACAGGGCGGGGTCAGCCCCAGCATTTT.

V usage is TRBV30 and J usage is TRBJ1-2; tentative D call: TRBD1 (5 bases). Germline lookup yields CDR1 GTSNPN and CDR2 SVGIG (reference sequence). This CDR3 has 13 amino acids. V shed 0 bases and J shed 6 bases, with 11 bases lying between them. In DNA, the CDR3 is TGTGCCTGGAGTGTGCGGGGGGACGATGGCTACACCTTC. Its protein product is CAWSVRGDDGYTF. Complete variable domain (other parts from reference TRBV30 and TRBJ1-2): SQTIHQWPATLVQPVGSPLSLECTVEGTSNPNLYWYRQAAGRGLQLLFYSVGIGQISSEVPQNLSASRPQDRQFILSSKKLLLSDSGFYLCAWSVRGDDGYTFGSGTRLTVV.

The chain recombines TRBV5-1 with TRBJ1-2; D call uncertain. Looked up from germline, CDR1 is SGHRS and CDR2 is YFSETQ. The CDR3 runs to 14 residues. Trimming removed 4 bases from V and 2 bases from J, with 12 bases in between. In DNA form, the CDR3 reads TGCGCCAGCAGCGCCACCGGGGAGAACTATGGCTACACCTTC. Its translation is CASSATGENYGYTF. Full variable domain (remainder filled in from reference TRBV5-1 and TRBJ1-2): KAGVTQTPRYLIKTRGQQVTLSCSPISGHRSVSWYQQTPGQGLQFLFEYFSETQRNKGNFPGRFSGRQFSNSRSEMNVSTLELGDSALYLCASSATGENYGYTFGSGTRLTVV.

This chain connects TRBV6-5 to TRBJ1-1; 7 bases line up with TRBD1. The CDR3 totals 13 residues. The trim removed 6 bases at V and 4 bases at J, leaving 5 bases unmatched. CDR1 is MNHEY, CDR2 SVGAGI, per germline. The CDR3 DNA follows: TGTGCCAGCAGGAGGGGGCTGTTCACTGAAGCTTTCTTT. It is translated as CASRRGLFTEAFF.

The V gene is TRBV2, the J gene TRBJ1-2; D may be TRBD1 (5 bases). This CDR3 is 14 amino acids long. V was clipped by 2 bases and J by 8 bases, with 15 bases between them. Germline CDR1 reads SNHLY; CDR2 reads FYNNEI. CDR3 protein: CASSEKLGDQGYTF. CDR3 nucleotide sequence: TGTGCCAGCAGTGAAAAATTAGGGGATCAAGGCTACACCTTC.

V is TRBV24-1 and J is TRBJ2-7, with TRBD1 identical over 8 bases. This CDR3 region has 14 residues. Looked up from germline, CDR1 is KGHDR and CDR2 is SFDVKD. The J segment lost 3 bases and the V segment lost 3 bases, leaving 3 bases of the junction unmatched. This CDR3 is CATSDRQGNYEQYF. As DNA, the CDR3 is TGTGCCACCAGTGATCGACAGGGGAACTACGAGCAGTACTTC.

V is TRBV7-9 and J is TRBJ1-5; TRBD1 is a possible D gene (5 bases). Germline CDR1 reads SEHNR; CDR2 reads FQNEAQ (reference sequence). CDR3 length: 14 residues. V gave up 1 base and J gave up 4 bases, with 8 bases separating them. CDR3 in amino acids: CASSLGRANQPQHF. CDR3 DNA: TGTGCCAGCAGCTTAGGCAGGGCTAATCAGCCCCAGCATTTT. Supplemented by reference TRBV7-9 and TRBJ1-5, the full variable domain reads DTGVSQNPRHKITKRGQNVTFRCDPISEHNRLYWYRQTLGQGPEFLTYFQNEAQLEKSRLLSDRFSAERPKGSFSTLEIQRTEQGDSAMYLCASSLGRANQPQHFGDGTRLSIL.

The genes are TRBV9 and TRBJ2-3; D is possibly TRBD2 (5 bases). The CDR3 extends over 16 amino acids. The germline V gene has CDR1 SGDLS and CDR2 YYNGEE. Trimming shortened V by 4 bases and J by 9 bases, and 24 bases separated the two germline ends. CDR3 sequence (DNA): TGTGCCAGCAGCAGAGAATATAGCGTTTTAAGTGAGACGCAGTATTTT. Residues: CASSREYSVLSETQYF.

V gene TRBV14 combines with J gene TRBJ2-1, with D maybe TRBD2 (5 bases). The germline V gene has CDR1 SGHDN and CDR2 FVKESK. CDR3 length: 11 amino acids. V was shortened by 4 bases and J by 8 bases, with 6 bases between the two germline ends. In nucleotides, the CDR3 is TGTGCCAGCAGCCCGGGGTATGAGCAGTTCTTC. It codes for CASSPGYEQFF.

This chain joins TRBV15 and TRBJ1-1; no firm D call. This CDR3 has 13 residues. Germline CDR1 LNHNV, CDR2 YYDKDF (reference sequence). Trimming took off 5 bases at V and 0 bases at J, with 7 bases between the two ends. CDR3 DNA sequence: TGTGCCACCAGCCGGGTAGTGAACACTGAAGCTTTCTTT. Protein product: CATSRVVNTEAFF. Full variable domain (outside the CDR3, taken from reference TRBV15 and TRBJ1-1): DAMVIQNPRYQVTQFGKPVTLSCSQTLNHNVMYWYQQKSSQAPKLLFHYYDKDFNNEADTPDNFQSRRPNTSFCFLDIRSPGLGDTAMYLCATSRVVNTEAFFGQGTRLTVV.

CDR3 loop: CASSFQGTAYTDTQYF. The DNA for the CDR3 is TGTGCCAGCAGCTTTCAGGGGACAGCATACACAGATACGCAGTATTTT. This rearrangement joins TRBV7-2 to TRBJ2-3, with 7 bases lining up with TRBD1. In germline, CDR1 is SGHTA, CDR2 FQGNSA. With V trimmed by 3 bases and J by 2 bases, 8 bases remained unmatched. This CDR3 region has 16 residues.

V is TRBV30 and J is TRBJ2-7; D might be TRBD1 (6 bases). Germline V gene lookup returns CDR1 GTSNPN and CDR2 SVGIG (reference sequence). V gave up 3 bases and J gave up 4 bases, with 10 bases separating them. The CDR3 totals 12 residues. The CDR3 reads CAWSLGGYEQYF. CDR3 nucleotide sequence: TGTGCCTGGAGCTTAGGGGGTTACGAGCAGTACTTC.

Worth noting for this clone: Sequence at one end of the junction differs from germline and may be a read error. V gene TRBV3-1 (or the pseudogene TRBV3-2) combines with J gene TRBJ2-3; 8 bases fit TRBD2. The length of the CDR3 is 15 residues. Germline lookup yields CDR1 LGHDT and CDR2 YNNKEL (reference sequence). The CDR3 here is CASSLAGTSGDAQYF. The CDR3 DNA sequence: TGTGCCAGCAGCTTAGCGGGGACTTCAGGAGATGCGCAGTATTTT.

This clone appeared once. The genes are TRBV10-2 and TRBJ1-1; D remains ambiguous. Trimming removed 2 bases at V and 5 bases at J, with 15 bases between. The germline gives CDR1 WSHSY, CDR2 SAAADI. CDR3 length: 15 residues. The CDR3 sequence is CASSEIVGRSTEAFF. The CDR3, as DNA: TGCGCCAGCAGTGAGATAGTGGGGAGGAGTACTGAAGCTTTCTTT.

V gene TRBV9 combines with J gene TRBJ2-3; 9 bases map to TRBD2. Unmatched junction bases numbered 8, after V lost 3 bases and J lost 3 bases. The length of the CDR3 is 16 residues. Per the germline V gene, CDR1 is SGDLS and CDR2 is YYNGEE. CDR3 DNA: TGTGCCAGCAGCGGGGAGCGGGAGGCATTGACAGATACGCAGTATTTT. It yields the protein CASSGEREALTDTQYF.

The chain uses TRBV27 and TRBJ1-5; tentative D call: TRBD1 (6 bases). CDR3 length: 13 residues. The ends were cut back, 10 bases at V and 2 bases at J, with 12 bases in the middle. Germline CDR1 and CDR2: MNHEY and SMNVEV (reference sequence). In DNA form, the CDR3 reads TGTGCCACCAGGGGAGGCGGCAATCAGCCCCAGCATTTT. Translation gives CATRGGGNQPQHF.

This clone was seen a single time. The chain is built from TRBV2 and TRBJ1-6, with a weak D call TRBD1 (6 bases). CDR3 size: 16 residues. Looked up from germline, CDR1 is SNHLY and CDR2 is FYNNEI. V lost 1 base, J lost 7 bases, and 14 bases lay in between. The CDR3 sequence is CASSEDGAGVNSPLHF. The CDR3 DNA reads as TGTGCCAGCAGTGAAGATGGGGCAGGGGTAAATTCACCCCTCCACTTT.

Only a few counts were recorded for this clone. The rearrangement links TRBV7-9 to TRBJ1-6; D gene ambiguous. Germline V gene lookup returns CDR1 SEHNR and CDR2 FQNEAQ (reference sequence). The CDR3 contains 12 residues. With 4 bases removed from V and 8 bases from J, the gap between germline ends came to 6 bases. DNA for the CDR3: TGTGCCAGCAGCTCCCCGTATTCACCCCTCCACTTT. Translated, it gives CASSSPYSPLHF.

V and J are TRBV5-1 and TRBJ1-5; TRBD1 is a possible D gene (6 bases). Germline loops: CDR1 SGHRS, CDR2 YFSETQ. Trimming removed 4 bases at V and 7 bases at J, with 15 bases between. CDR3 size: 14 residues. The CDR3 loop reads CASSPTGIGQPQHF. In DNA form, the CDR3 reads TGCGCCAGCAGCCCAACAGGGATAGGGCAGCCCCAGCATTTT.

V gene TRBV7-3 combines with J gene TRBJ2-3; the match to TRBD2 covers 7 bases. The germline CDR1 and CDR2 sequences are SGHTA and FQGTGA. There are 16 residues in the CDR3. The junction had 6 bases not matched to a gene; V was cut back by 2 bases and J by 1 base. CDR3 in DNA: TGTGCCAGCAGCTTACACCCGGCGGGGGGCACAGATACGCAGTATTTT. This gives the protein CASSLHPAGGTDTQYF.

This clone was counted only a few times. The chain links TRBV6-5 to TRBJ1-1; D remains unclear. This CDR3 is built from 13 residues. Germline V gene data show CDR1 as MNHEY and CDR2 as SVGAGI. Trimming stripped 7 bases from V and 4 bases from J, with 13 bases between. The CDR3 coding sequence is TGTGCCAGCACACAACACCTCCTCACTGAAGCTTTCTTT. Protein: CASTQHLLTEAFF.

The chain recombines TRBV27 with TRBJ2-1; D unresolved. Trimming stripped 4 bases from V and 7 bases from J, with 14 bases between. Germline assignment: CDR1 MNHEY and CDR2 SMNVEV (reference sequence). This CDR3 region has 14 residues. The chain's CDR3 is CASSSSRLRNEQFF. The CDR3 nucleotides read TGTGCCAGCAGTTCATCACGCCTGAGGAATGAGCAGTTCTTC.

The rearrangement links TRBV2 to TRBJ2-3; TRBD2 matches at 15 bases. The trim removed 4 bases at V and 4 bases at J, leaving 0 bases unmatched. Germline V lookup: CDR1 SNHLY, CDR2 FYNNEI. CDR3 length equals 15 residues. The CDR3 is CASSGTSGGADTQYF. Written as DNA, the CDR3 is TGTGCCAGCAGTGGGACTAGCGGGGGGGCAGATACGCAGTATTTT.

The J gene is TRBJ1-2, the V gene TRBV5-1, with TRBD1 matching over 7 bases. V shed 3 bases, J shed 6 bases, and the junction held 8 bases outside the gene matches. The CDR3 covers 14 residues. Per the germline V gene, CDR1 is SGHRS and CDR2 is YFSETQ. This CDR3 reads CASSSKTGLDGYTF. The CDR3, as DNA: TGCGCCAGCAGCTCAAAGACAGGGTTAGATGGCTACACCTTC.

Concerning this clone: The sample contains more than one DNA sequence encoding this CDR3. J is TRBJ1-4 and V is TRBV6-5; 7 bases are shared with TRBD1. Unmatched junction bases numbered 3, after V lost 5 bases and J lost 3 bases. The CDR3 runs 14 residues. CDR1 is MNHEY and CDR2 is SVGAGI in the germline V gene. The CDR3 DNA reads TGTGCCAGCAGTCGGGGGACAGCTAATGAAAAACTGTTTTTT. Amino acid sequence: CASSRGTANEKLFF.